These 22 T cell receptor beta chains were all obtained from the same sample, sequenced in a study of T cell repertoires in cytomegalovirus infection. Their recognized antigens are unknown. MiXCR, applied by TCRdb to the reads, yields one record per CDR3 protein. The repertoire holds around 570,000 distinct CDR3 sequences, approximately 40% seen once, with about half in the top ten. This specimen was cultured PBMCs, taken from culture after CMV antigen stimulation. The receptors were sampled from a human donor in good health (CMV status not recorded). Some clones in this sample may be carry-over from other donors' samples.

The chain links TRBV7-2 to TRBJ1-4; no clear D. Germline assignment: CDR1 SGHTA and CDR2 FQGNSA. The CDR3 length is 14 residues. V was cut by 4 bases and J by 2 bases, with 8 bases left in between. The CDR3 loop reads CASSSSFTNEKLFF. Here the CDR3 DNA reads TGTGCCAGCAGCTCCAGCTTTACTAATGAAAAACTGTTTTTT.

The V gene is TRBV18, the J gene TRBJ2-3, with 12 bases fitting TRBD2. CDR3 size: 18 residues. CDR1 is KGHSH, CDR2 LQKENI, per germline. V shed 2 bases, J shed 6 bases, and the junction held 12 bases outside the gene matches. Here the CDR3 DNA reads TGTGCCAGCTCACCATCCGCGACTAGCGGGGGCCGGGCCGATACGCAGTATTTT. The encoded protein is CASSPSATSGGRADTQYF.

Only a few counts were recorded for this clonotype. The rearrangement links TRBV20-1 to TRBJ2-3, with D unresolved. This CDR3 spans 15 amino acids. V shed 3 bases and J shed 7 bases, with 20 bases lying between them. Germline CDR1 DFQATT, CDR2 SNEGSKA (reference sequence). The CDR3 loop reads CSARDPVSGRHTQYF. The CDR3, as DNA: TGCAGTGCTAGGGACCCAGTGTCAGGAAGGCATACGCAGTATTTT.

This clonotype was seen only a few times. This sequence joins TRBV6-6 and TRBJ1-3; the match to TRBD1 covers 7 bases. V lost 6 bases, J lost 0 bases, and 8 bases stayed unmatched. Germline V lookup: CDR1 MNHNY, CDR2 SVGAGI (reference sequence). The CDR3 consists of 16 residues. The chain's CDR3 is CASRQWDSGSGNTIYF. The DNA for the CDR3 is TGTGCCAGCAGACAGTGGGACAGCGGCTCTGGAAACACCATATATTTT.

The chain combines TRBV6-1 with TRBJ2-3; TRBD2 matches at 14 bases. The CDR3 covers 20 residues. V lost 0 bases to trimming and J lost 2 bases; unmatched junction nucleotides: 10. Germline CDR1 is MNHNS and CDR2 is SASEGT. CDR3 sequence reads: CASSEARLAGGPWDTDTQYF. DNA for the CDR3: TGTGCCAGCAGTGAAGCCAGACTAGCGGGGGGGCCTTGGGACACAGATACGCAGTATTTT.

This clonotype was found many times. The chain uses TRBV5-1 and TRBJ2-7, with TRBD2 as a possible D gene (6 bases). The ends were cut back, 5 bases at V and 3 bases at J, with 12 bases in the middle. The CDR3 has 13 amino acids. The V gene's germline CDR1 is SGHRS and CDR2 YFSETQ. The CDR3 nucleotides are TGCGCCAGCAGTTTTAGGCGGGGCTACGAGCAGTACTTC. Translated, it gives CASSFRRGYEQYF. The full variable domain, with the rest looked up from reference TRBV5-1 and TRBJ2-7, is KAGVTQTPRYLIKTRGQQVTLSCSPISGHRSVSWYQQTPGQGLQFLFEYFSETQRNKGNFPGRFSGRQFSNSRSEMNVSTLELGDSALYLCASSFRRGYEQYFGPGTRLTVT.

This clonotype was picked up many times. The chain recombines TRBV7-2 with TRBJ1-3; tentative D call: TRBD1 (6 bases). The CDR3 contains 13 residues. The V and J ends lost 5 bases and 4 bases respectively, with 9 bases between them. Germline CDR1 reads SGHTA; CDR2 reads FQGNSA. The CDR3 region is CASSQGTGNTIYF. The DNA of the CDR3 is TGTGCCAGCAGCCAAGGGACAGGAAACACCATATATTTT.

The chain uses TRBV10-3 and TRBJ2-7, with 7 bases that match TRBD2. The J segment lost 3 bases and the V segment lost 7 bases, leaving 15 bases of the junction unmatched. Germline V lookup: CDR1 ENHRY, CDR2 SYGVKD. This CDR3 comprises 16 residues. As DNA, the CDR3 is TGTGCCATCACCTCCTCGGGCGGGGAGGGAAGCTACGAGCAGTACTTC. Translation: CAITSSGGEGSYEQYF.

There are a few counts of this clonotype. CDR3 region: CASSPVQELVRGNEQFF. As DNA, the CDR3 is TGTGCCAGCAGCCCCGTCCAGGAACTAGTCCGGGGGAATGAGCAGTTCTTC. The rearrangement uses TRBV7-2 and TRBJ2-1; D is possibly TRBD2 (6 bases). The CDR3 has 17 amino acids. CDR1 and CDR2 from the germline V gene are SGHTA and FQGNSA. V lost 5 bases and J lost 7, with 24 bases in between.

This clonotype was counted between two and nine times. The J gene is TRBJ2-7, the V gene TRBV19; 7 positions agree with TRBD1. V shed 8 bases and J 2 bases; nucleotides not matched to a gene: 12. The CDR3 sequence is 15 residues long. From germline, CDR1 is LNHDA and CDR2 SQIVND (reference sequence). CDR3 sequence reads: CASQEEGTETYEQYF. Written as DNA, the CDR3 is TGTGCCAGTCAAGAGGAAGGGACAGAGACCTACGAGCAGTACTTC.

This clonotype appeared a single time. The chain carries TRBV5-6 and TRBJ1-4, with D unclear. The CDR3 loop spans 14 amino acids. CDR1 and CDR2 from the germline V gene are SGHDT and YYEEEE. Trimming stripped 1 base from V and 8 bases from J, with 12 bases between. CDR3 loop: CASSLIGHPEKLFF. CDR3 DNA sequence: TGTGCCAGCAGCTTGATAGGGCATCCGGAAAAACTGTTTTTT.

The chain recombines TRBV12-3 or TRBV12-4 with TRBJ2-1, with 10 bases identical to TRBD2. Losses at the gene ends were 5 bases for V and 8 bases for J; bases not matched to a gene: 6. The CDR3 covers 14 residues. The chain's CDR3 is CASSPGLAKYEQFF. CDR3 in DNA: TGTGCCAGCAGTCCGGGACTAGCGAAATATGAGCAGTTCTTC.

The rearrangement links TRBV20-1 to TRBJ2-1; D may match TRBD1 or TRBD2 (5 bases each). V shed 1 base and J shed 3 bases, with 10 bases lying between them. CDR3 length equals 14 residues. Looked up from germline, CDR1 is DFQATT and CDR2 is SNEGSKA (reference sequence). This chain's CDR3 is CSARGGANYNEQFF. DNA for the CDR3: TGCAGTGCTAGAGGAGGGGCGAACTACAATGAGCAGTTCTTC.

This clonotype came up a few times. This chain uses TRBV7-2 with TRBJ2-7; 10 nucleotides line up with TRBD2. The V segment lost 3 bases and the J segment 4 bases; nucleotides outside the gene matches: 3. In germline, CDR1 is SGHTA, CDR2 FQGNSA. The CDR3 runs to 14 residues. The chain's CDR3 is CASSFGLAVYEQYF. In DNA, the CDR3 is TGTGCCAGCAGCTTTGGACTAGCGGTTTACGAGCAGTACTTC.

This chain connects TRBV4-3 to TRBJ2-5, with no clear D. The V and J ends lost 0 bases and 0 bases respectively, with 5 bases between them. In germline, CDR1 is LGHNA, CDR2 YSLEER. The length of the CDR3 is 14 residues. The CDR3 protein is CASSQDPNQETQYF. For the CDR3, the DNA is TGCGCCAGCAGCCAAGATCCAAACCAAGAGACCCAGTACTTC.

The chain employs TRBV6-6 and TRBJ2-3; TRBD2 aligns across 9 bases. There are 15 residues in the CDR3. Looked up from germline, CDR1 is MNHNY and CDR2 is SVGAGI (reference sequence). After removal of 5 bases from V and 1 base from J, the junction contained 4 bases not matched to a gene. The CDR3 here is CASSVSSGGTDTQYF. CDR3 sequence (DNA): TGTGCCAGCAGTGTCTCTAGCGGGGGCACAGATACGCAGTATTTT.

The CDR3 loop reads CASSANQETQYF. DNA for the CDR3: TGTGCCAGCAGTGCTAACCAAGAGACCCAGTACTTC. The rearrangement uses TRBV2 and TRBJ2-5; D unclear. The CDR3 loop spans 12 amino acids. Germline values: CDR1 SNHLY, CDR2 FYNNEI. The V and J ends lost 4 bases and 0 bases respectively, with 3 bases between them.

The J gene is TRBJ1-5, the V gene TRBV7-2; D unclear. The V gene's germline CDR1 is SGHTA and CDR2 FQGNSA. V was shortened by 3 bases and J by 7 bases, with 13 bases between the two germline ends. The CDR3 is 14 residues long. CDR3 protein: CASSFALATQPQHF. DNA for the CDR3: TGTGCCAGCAGCTTCGCTTTGGCTACGCAGCCCCAGCATTTT.

At least ten counts were recorded for this clonotype. Here the CDR3 DNA reads TGTGCCAGCAGCTTAAGGGGGATACTAGCGGGAGCTGTCTACGAGCAGTACTTC. It encodes CASSLRGILAGAVYEQYF. V gene TRBV7-2 combines with J gene TRBJ2-7; 11 bases line up with TRBD2. CDR1 is SGHTA, CDR2 FQGNSA, per germline. The CDR3 totals 18 residues. J gave up 3 bases and V 2 bases, and 12 bases lay outside the gene matches.

The J gene is TRBJ1-5, the V gene TRBV15, with D possibly matching TRBD1 (5 bases). CDR3 length: 14 residues. V was clipped by 0 bases and J by 6 bases, with 9 bases between them. From germline, CDR1 is LNHNV and CDR2 YYDKDF (reference sequence). The CDR3 loop is CATSRDGGSQPQHF. The CDR3 DNA follows: TGTGCCACCAGCAGAGATGGGGGGAGTCAGCCCCAGCATTTT.

This clonotype was counted at least ten times. The chain carries TRBV12-3 or TRBV12-4 and TRBJ2-5; D possibly corresponds to TRBD1 (7 bases). This CDR3 comprises 16 residues. V lost 5 bases, J lost 4 bases, and 20 bases lay in between. The CDR3 reads CASSGGGLAKLETQYF. The DNA of the CDR3 is TGTGCCAGCAGTGGAGGGGGCTTGGCTAAGTTAGAGACCCAGTACTTC.

The gene calls are TRBV2 and TRBJ2-7; 7 bases align to TRBD1. CDR3 length equals 14 residues. The V segment lost 4 bases and the J segment 1 base; nucleotides outside the gene matches: 4. CDR1 and CDR2 from the germline V gene are SNHLY and FYNNEI. The CDR3 DNA sequence: TGTGCCAGCAGTGGACAGGGCCAGTCCTACGAGCAGTACTTC. Its protein is CASSGQGQSYEQYF.